This T cell receptor (beta chain) was sequenced for a study of regulatory T cells in long-lasting Graves disease. Study-wide points: New patients shared 800 to 1,000 public clonotypes, and persistent patients shared more, with a few thousand. Among samples with persistent disease, TRBV28, TRBJ1-2 and TRBJ2-5 were favored.

Time point reported: newly diagnosed GD, antithyroid drugs for less than 3 months. Preparation of the TCR library used RNA extracted from PBMCs. Arm-PCR of CDR3 regions and iRepertoire HTBI primers were used to build TCR beta libraries. TCRdb analysed the multiplex PCR reads with MiXCR anew, one entry per CDR3 protein. The table shows 300,000 to 400,000 distinct CDR3 sequences, with approximately 15% occurring only once. Ten or more counts support this clonotype. Its target is unknown. The CDR3 totals 13 residues. Germline CDR1 is LGHDT and CDR2 is YNNKEL (reference sequence). V gave up 4 bases and J gave up 9 bases; unmatched junction bases: 8. These data also featured in a second study, about T cells in Graves' hyperthyroidism and ophthalmopathy. As reported in that work: Patients were aged 18 to 65, had disease duration under 2 months, and had newly diagnosed hyperthyroidism.

Material: peripheral blood mononuclear cells (PBMCs), obtained at new diagnosis, from a patient treated with antithyroid drugs. The chain joins TRBV3-1 to TRBJ2-7; 8 bases align to TRBD1. The TCR comes from a man between 40 and 49 years old with Graves disease. CDR3 loop: CASSRAARGRQYF. CDR3 nucleotides: TGTGCCAGCAGCCGGGCCGCCAGGGGGCGGCAGTACTTC.